The clone carrying this TCR beta chain turned up a few times. Its antigen is undetermined. Cultured CD4+ T cell DNA was sequenced using the Oncomine TCR Beta short-read assay. TCRdb re-called the PCR reads with MiXCR, one entry per CDR3 protein. The sample shows approximately 11,000 distinct CDR3 sequences, approximately 49% of them seen only once. These data come from a study of vaccination and CD4 T cells after COVID-19. Treatment defined: roughly 10-day PBMC culture with coronavirus spike peptide pools or control peptides (ViraFEST assay). V shed 3 bases, J shed 11 bases, and the junction held 10 bases outside the gene matches. CDR1 MNHNS and CDR2 SASEGT come from the germline V gene. This CDR3 contains 14 residues. The study, taken as a whole, reports: There was no significant change from around 19 to 38 median reactive clonotypes.

The rearrangement uses TRBV6-1 and TRBJ2-4; TRBD2 matches 7 bases. The TCR was taken from a human donor who had recovered from COVID-19. The sample was CD4+ T cells from blood, cultured in vitro. The CDR3 spells CASSDRASGWVQYF. The CDR3 coding sequence is TGTGCCAGCAGTGATCGGGCTAGCGGATGGGTTCAGTACTTC.